This T cell receptor (beta chain) stems from a study of T-cell memory formation after mild COVID-19. Researchers used 5'RACE with constant-segment primers to make TCR alpha and TCR beta cDNA libraries that carry sample barcodes and UMIs. TCRdb re-derived calls from the 5' RACE reads in MiXCR, one entry per CDR3 protein. The sample lists 150,000 to 200,000 distinct CDR3 sequences; 11% were seen once. This clonotype was counted between two and nine times. The CDR3 contains 15 residues. Per germline, CDR1 SGHDT and CDR2 YYEEEE. With V trimmed by 2 bases and J by 5 bases, 9 bases remained unmatched. Specimen: PBMCs or a T cell subset sorted from them (not recorded which). The chain joins TRBV5-6 to TRBJ2-5; 7 bases fit TRBD2. The receptor was derived from a young man who had mild COVID-19 (a few samples of this study predate the infection). Cell type and time point are not known. As DNA, the CDR3 is TGTGCCAGCAGCTTCCGGGTTCTCGGGGGGGAGACCCAGTACTTC. Translated: CASSFRVLGGETQYF.